What follows are 17 T cell receptor beta chains derived from one specimen sequenced in a study of cytomegalovirus exposure and HLA in healthy donors. The PCR was carried out with 60 Vbeta primers and 13 Jbeta primers. Here immunoSEQ multiplex PCR was the method, and the copy in TCRdb shows in-frame clones only, minus some. Of 150,000 to 200,000 clones detected, about three quarters appear once; the ten largest clones hold approximately 2.9%. The sample taken for sequencing was PBMCs. The receptor set was obtained from a woman between 35 and 50 years old in good health and CMV-seropositive.

Worth noting for this clone: Within the sample, other DNA sequences also encode this same CDR3. V usage is TRBV7-2 and J usage is TRBJ2-7, with TRBD2 matching over 7 bases. There are 15 residues in the CDR3. V lost 1 base to trimming and J lost 2 bases; unmatched junction nucleotides: 5. Germline V gene data show CDR1 as SGHTA and CDR2 as FQGNSA. CDR3 coding DNA: TGTGCCAGCAGCTTAGTTGCTAGCGGAGCCTACGAGCAGTACTTC. Protein: CASSLVASGAYEQYF.

This chain links TRBV29-1 with TRBJ1-6, with D possibly being TRBD1 (5 bases). V lost 7 bases to trimming and J lost 7 bases, with 17 bases between them. The CDR3 totals 14 residues. CDR1 is SQVTM, CDR2 ANQGSEA, per germline. DNA for the CDR3: TGCAGCGCAAGTATCGGGGGGGGAAATTCACCCCTCCACTTT. Translated, it gives CSASIGGGNSPLHF.

There are a few counts of this clone. V gene TRBV7-2 combines with J gene TRBJ2-3; D uncertain. This CDR3 has 12 amino acids. Trimming stripped 4 bases from V and 10 bases from J, with 12 bases between. Germline loops: CDR1 SGHTA, CDR2 FQGNSA. This CDR3 reads CASSSEVEAQYF. The CDR3 region has the DNA TGTGCCAGCAGCTCCGAGGTAGAGGCGCAGTATTTT.

V is TRBV21-1 and J is TRBJ2-3; TRBD1 was called by the table and not checked on the DNA. TRBV21-1 is an annotated pseudogene. CDR3 length equals 15 residues. The CDR3 sequence: CASSNRTASTDTQYF. Written as DNA, the CDR3 is TGTGCCAGCAGCAATCGGACAGCTAGCACAGATACGCAGTATTTT.

The chain is built from TRBV10-2 and TRBJ2-3; 10 bases align to TRBD2. This CDR3 region has 17 residues. Germline V gene sequence: CDR1 WSHSY, CDR2 SAAADI. With 0 bases clipped from V and 0 bases from J, the junction kept 3 bases outside the gene matches. The CDR3 spells CASSESPSGGSTDTQYF. In DNA form, the CDR3 reads TGCGCCAGCAGTGAGTCTCCTAGCGGGGGTAGCACAGATACGCAGTATTTT.

This clone was seen more than once but under ten times. The chain carries TRBV7-2 and TRBJ2-5; 10 nucleotides match TRBD2. This CDR3 has 15 residues. CDR1 SGHTA and CDR2 FQGNSA come from the germline V gene. The V and J ends lost 4 bases and 5 bases, in that order; junction bases with no gene match: 7. The CDR3 here is CASSSRSGGVETQYF. The CDR3 nucleotides are TGTGCCAGCAGCTCTAGAAGCGGGGGGGTTGAGACCCAGTACTTC.

The V gene is TRBV21-1, the J gene TRBJ2-7; TRBD2, the table's D call, lacks a check against the DNA. TRBV21-1 is described as a pseudogene. The CDR3 extends over 15 amino acids. This CDR3 reads CATPPRRGKAYEQYF. Here the CDR3 DNA reads TGTGCCACCCCCCCTAGGCGCGGGAAGGCCTACGAGCAGTACTTC.

This rearrangement joins TRBV6-5 to TRBJ2-1; unclear D gene. Germline CDR1 and CDR2: MNHEY and SVGAGI. V shed 6 bases and J shed 8 bases, with 8 bases lying between them. The CDR3 length is 11 residues. CDR3 DNA sequence: TGTGCCAGCAGCCCCACATATGAGCAGTTCTTC. This encodes CASSPTYEQFF.

A few counts support this clone. This chain links TRBV6-6 with TRBJ2-2; TRBD2 is a possible D gene (6 bases). Looked up from germline, CDR1 is MNHNY and CDR2 is SVGAGI (reference sequence). Trimming took 5 bases from V and 0 from J, leaving 13 bases between them. The CDR3 totals 16 residues. The chain's CDR3 is CASSTPRGTNTGELFF. Written as DNA, the CDR3 is TGTGCCAGCAGTACTCCGCGGGGTACGAACACCGGGGAGCTGTTTTTT.

The chain links TRBV4-3 to TRBJ2-6, with D unresolved. V was clipped by 2 bases and J by 0 bases, with 11 bases between them. Germline CDR1 LGHNA, CDR2 YSLEER. CDR3 length equals 17 residues. The chain's CDR3 is CASSQLAKSSGANVLTF. The CDR3 DNA follows: TGCGCCAGCAGCCAATTGGCCAAAAGCTCTGGGGCCAACGTCCTGACTTTC.

The chain employs TRBV21-1 and TRBJ2-7; the DNA was not compared with TRBD2, the D call given in the table. TRBV21-1 is listed as a pseudogene. This CDR3 spans 11 amino acids. The CDR3 DNA reads as TGTGCCAGCAGGAACGCTAGCGAGCAGTACTTC. This encodes CASRNASEQYF.

The V call is TRBV19, the J call TRBJ1-1; 12 bases agree with TRBD1. J lost 5 bases, V lost 7 bases, and 17 bases had no gene match. This CDR3 is 18 amino acids long. Germline V CDR1 and CDR2: LNHDA, SQIVND (reference sequence). CDR3 coding DNA: TGTGCCAGTATAAAAACTACCGGGACAGGGGGCGGGGGGACTGAAGCTTTCTTT. This encodes CASIKTTGTGGGGTEAFF.

The rearrangement uses TRBV4-3 and TRBJ2-2; 7 nucleotides align to TRBD2. The CDR3 consists of 16 residues. V shed 1 base and J 2 bases; nucleotides not matched to a gene: 4. Germline CDR1 LGHNA, CDR2 YSLEER. The CDR3 protein is CASSQGLAVNTGELFF. DNA of the CDR3: TGCGCCAGCAGCCAAGGACTAGCAGTTAACACCGGGGAGCTGTTTTTT.

This clone was found a few times. The V gene is TRBV19, the J gene TRBJ2-6, with D possibly TRBD1 on 5 matching bases. The germline V gene encodes CDR1 LNHDA and CDR2 SQIVND (reference sequence). Deletions cut 1 base from V and 2 bases from J, with 9 bases between. The CDR3 length is 16 residues. The CDR3 DNA reads as TGTGCCAGTAGTATAGCCAGGGCCGCTGGGGCCAACGTCCTGACTTTC. This translates into CASSIARAAGANVLTF.

The rearrangement joins TRBV4-3 to TRBJ2-1, with TRBD2 matching over 8 bases. With V trimmed by 0 bases and J by 5 bases, 15 bases remained unmatched. CDR1 and CDR2 from the germline V gene are LGHNA and YSLEER. CDR3 length: 19 residues. CDR3 protein: CASSQDPGTSWAGDNEQFF. The DNA for the CDR3 is TGCGCCAGCAGCCAAGATCCCGGGACTAGTTGGGCCGGAGACAATGAGCAGTTCTTC.

The chain uses TRBV6-5 and TRBJ2-1, with TRBD2 matching over 9 bases. There are 15 residues in the CDR3. Germline V lookup: CDR1 MNHEY, CDR2 SVGAGI. Trimming at V came to 0 bases and at J to 8 bases, leaving 5 bases not matched to a gene. The CDR3 bases are TGTGCCAGCAGTTACTCAGCGGGACTAGCCTATGAGCAGTTCTTC. Protein: CASSYSAGLAYEQFF.

The chain combines TRBV5-6 with TRBJ2-5; the match to TRBD2 covers 11 bases. The CDR3 has 16 residues. The J segment lost 7 bases and the V segment lost 5 bases, leaving 13 bases of the junction unmatched. Germline CDR1 is SGHDT and CDR2 is YYEEEE. The CDR3 reads CASSRLAGPLVGTQYF. CDR3 DNA sequence: TGTGCCAGCAGTCGACTAGCGGGGCCCCTCGTGGGGACCCAGTACTTC.